This TCR beta chain is drawn from a study of shared clonotypes between healthy human individuals. The germline V gene has CDR1 SEHNR and CDR2 FQNEAQ (reference sequence). V shed 8 bases and J shed 9 bases, with 16 bases lying between them. CDR3 length: 12 amino acids. Assay: immunoSEQ multiplex PCR; the TCRdb copy retains only in-frame clones and omits some. This sample has about 2 million clones, with roughly 96% found just once. The chain joins TRBV7-9 to TRBJ2-5; no firm D call. The specimen was naive CD4+ T cells sorted from blood. Noted subset: CD45RA+ positively selected. The TCR originated in a man aged 18 to 29 in good health. Here the CDR3 reads CASGREALAQYF. The DNA of the CDR3 is TGTGCCAGCGGTAGAGAGGCTTTGGCCCAGTACTTC.